A single sample gave rise to the 31 T cell receptor beta chains below, sequenced in a study of shared clonotypes between healthy human individuals. TCRdb's table, derived via immunoSEQ multiplex PCR, lists solely in-frame clones and lacks some. Of about 120,000 clones in the sample, 55% to 80% were seen once. Input material: memory CD8+ T cells sorted from blood. Subset noted: CD45RO+ cells pooled with CCR7-negative TemRA cells. The origin of the receptors is a woman aged 25 to 39 in good health.

The chain joins TRBV7-9 to TRBJ2-7, with a possible D match to TRBD2 (5 bases). The CDR3 is made up of 19 amino acids. Trimming shortened V by 4 bases and J by 5 bases, and 30 bases separated the two germline ends. CDR1 and CDR2 (germline): SEHNR, FQNEAQ (reference sequence). CDR3 sequence: CASSSGMYSARWTTHEQYF. DNA of the CDR3: TGTGCCAGCAGCTCGGGGATGTACAGCGCCAGGTGGACCACCCACGAGCAGTACTTC. Full variable domain (missing parts from reference TRBV7-9 and TRBJ2-7): DTGVSQNPRHKITKRGQNVTFRCDPISEHNRLYWYRQTLGQGPEFLTYFQNEAQLEKSRLLSDRFSAERPKGSFSTLEIQRTEQGDSAMYLCASSSGMYSARWTTHEQYFGPGTRLTVT.

The rearrangement joins TRBV5-1 to TRBJ2-1; 7 bases are shared with TRBD2. CDR1 and CDR2 (germline): SGHRS, YFSETQ. Losses at the gene ends were 1 base for V and 3 bases for J; bases not matched to a gene: 13. The CDR3 spans 18 residues. The CDR3 bases are TGCGCCAGCAGCTTGCCTCACCCACGGGACTATCGCTACAATGAGCAGTTCTTC. Its protein product is CASSLPHPRDYRYNEQFF.

The chain is built from TRBV7-9 and TRBJ2-7; the match to TRBD2 covers 13 bases. Germline V gene sequence: CDR1 SEHNR, CDR2 FQNEAQ (reference sequence). V was pared by 5 bases and J by 0 bases, with 7 bases of the junction left unmatched. This CDR3 spans 17 amino acids. The CDR3 loop is CASSPRTSGSSSYEQYF. The CDR3 bases are TGTGCCAGCAGCCCGCGGACTAGCGGGAGTTCCTCCTACGAGCAGTACTTC.

This clone has only a few counts. The V call is TRBV5-7, the J call TRBJ1-2, with D maybe TRBD1 (5 bases). TRBV5-7 is flagged as an ORF with uncertain function. The CDR3 runs 14 residues. The germline V and J ends were trimmed by 0 bases and 7 bases, with 13 bases remaining between them. Here the CDR3 DNA reads TGTGCCAGCAGCTTGGGAACATCGACAGTTGGCTACACCTTC. This gives the protein CASSLGTSTVGYTF.

This clone was seen a handful of times. The rearrangement joins TRBV13 to TRBJ1-1; D call uncertain. The germline V gene has CDR1 PRHDT and CDR2 FYEKMQ (reference sequence). The ends were cut back, 6 bases at V and 7 bases at J, with 9 bases in the middle. The CDR3 runs 11 residues. The CDR3 sequence: CASRKEIEAFF. CDR3 nucleotides: TGTGCCAGCAGAAAAGAGATTGAAGCTTTCTTT.

V usage is TRBV4-1 and J usage is TRBJ2-2; 10 bases are a match to TRBD2. V trimming: 2 bases; J trimming: 3 bases; junction bases outside the gene matches: 9. Germline values: CDR1 MGHRA, CDR2 YSYEKL. This CDR3 comprises 18 residues. The CDR3 DNA is TGCGCCAGCAGCCAACGGACTAGCGGTCGGACTTACACCGGGGAGCTGTTTTTT. It translates to CASSQRTSGRTYTGELFF.

The V gene is TRBV18, the J gene TRBJ1-2; weak D call: TRBD1 (6 bases). Germline-derived CDR1 and CDR2 are KGHSH and LQKENI. Deletions cut 2 bases from V and 3 bases from J, with 13 bases between. The CDR3 totals 15 residues. This chain's CDR3 is CASSPGDTPDYGYTF. For the CDR3, the DNA is TGTGCCAGCTCACCAGGGGACACACCGGACTATGGCTACACCTTC.

This clone is a singleton in its sample. The chain employs TRBV6-5 and TRBJ2-7; D gene uncertain. The CDR3 contains 13 residues. Per the germline V gene, CDR1 is MNHEY and CDR2 is SVGAGI. V shed 0 bases and J shed 4 bases, with 7 bases lying between them. The CDR3, as DNA: TGTGCCAGCAGTTACTCGGAACGTTACGAGCAGTACTTC. Amino acids: CASSYSERYEQYF.

This clone was seen only a few times. At the DNA level, this CDR3 is encoded by other sequences in the same sample as well. In DNA, the CDR3 is TGCAGCGCCAGCGGGGGCAACACCGGGGAGCTGTTTTTT. Its protein product is CSASGGNTGELFF. J is TRBJ2-2 and V is TRBV29-1; TRBD2 agrees at 8 bases. The V gene end was trimmed by 7 bases and the J gene end by 2 bases; junction bases not matched to a gene: 3. CDR3 size: 13 residues. Germline V gene data show CDR1 as SQVTM and CDR2 as ANQGSEA.

V usage is TRBV11-2 and J usage is TRBJ2-7, with 7 bases identical to TRBD2. The germline gives CDR1 SGHAT, CDR2 FQNNGV. Trimming took 7 bases from V and 0 from J; bases not matched to a gene: 9. The length of the CDR3 is 15 residues. CDR3: CASTVIGGSSYEQYF. In DNA, the CDR3 is TGTGCCAGCACCGTAATAGGCGGGAGCTCCTACGAGCAGTACTTC. Combining the CDR3 with reference TRBV11-2 and TRBJ2-7 gives the whole variable domain EAGVAQSPRYKIIEKRQSVAFWCNPISGHATLYWYQQILGQGPKLLIQFQNNGVVDDSQLPKDRFSAERLKGVDSTLKIQPAKLEDSAVYLCASTVIGGSSYEQYFGPGTRLTVT.

J is TRBJ2-7 and V is TRBV4-1; D is uncertain. Trimming pared 6 bases from V and 0 bases from J, leaving 15 bases between. The CDR3 is 15 amino acids. From germline, CDR1 is MGHRA and CDR2 YSYEKL. CDR3 loop: CASSDPVGSSYEQYF. Here the CDR3 DNA reads TGCGCCAGCAGTGATCCGGTGGGCAGCTCCTACGAGCAGTACTTC.

The V call is TRBV6-6, the J call TRBJ1-5; tentative D call: TRBD1 (6 bases). Germline V CDR1 and CDR2: MNHNY, SVGAGI (reference sequence). The CDR3 has 14 residues. The V and J ends lost 2 bases and 6 bases respectively, with 11 bases between them. In nucleotides, the CDR3 is TGTGCCAGCAGTTACGGCAGGGGAGTTCAGCCCCAGCATTTT. Residues: CASSYGRGVQPQHF.

The genes are TRBV4-2 and TRBJ2-3, with D maybe TRBD2 (5 bases). Germline V gene sequence: CDR1 LGHNA, CDR2 YNFKEQ. V lost 4 bases and J 0 bases, leaving 8 bases between the germline ends. The CDR3 runs 14 residues. This CDR3 is CASSRLASTDTQYF. The CDR3 nucleotides are TGTGCCAGCAGCCGGTTAGCGAGCACAGATACGCAGTATTTT.

This clone turned up a few times. The chain recombines TRBV18 with TRBJ2-3; D unresolved. Germline V lookup: CDR1 KGHSH, CDR2 LQKENI. Trimming left V 2 bases short and J 2 bases short, with 17 bases between. CDR3 size: 17 residues. CDR3 nucleotide sequence: TGTGCCAGCTCACCAGATCGTGAGTCCTTCTTCACAGATACGCAGTATTTT. It encodes CASSPDRESFFTDTQYF.

The rearrangement uses TRBV27 and TRBJ2-7, with 7 bases lining up with TRBD2. Germline V gene lookup returns CDR1 MNHEY and CDR2 SMNVEV (reference sequence). V trimming: 6 bases; J trimming: 3 bases; junction bases outside the gene matches: 11. The CDR3 spans 15 residues. The CDR3 loop reads CASRGWGGSDYEQYF. The CDR3 nucleotides read TGTGCCAGCAGGGGGTGGGGAGGGTCCGACTACGAGCAGTACTTC.

The chain couples TRBV6-6 to TRBJ2-1, with 9 nucleotides matching TRBD2. Looked up from germline, CDR1 is MNHNY and CDR2 is SVGAGI (reference sequence). CDR3 length: 16 residues. Trimming cost V 7 bases and J 5 bases; bases outside gene matches: 12. DNA of the CDR3: TGTGCCAGCACCCTAATGGGGCTAGCGGGACACAATGAGCAGTTCTTC. It encodes CASTLMGLAGHNEQFF.

The sample holds a few counts of this clone. The rearrangement joins TRBV11-3 to TRBJ1-2, with 9 bases identical to TRBD1. The V and J ends lost 4 bases and 5 bases, in that order; junction bases with no gene match: 8. The CDR3 sequence is 15 residues long. Germline V gene sequence: CDR1 SGHNT, CDR2 YENEEA. The CDR3 DNA is TGTGCCAGCAGCTCAAGACAGGGGGAAGTGTATGGCTACACCTTC. It is translated as CASSSRQGEVYGYTF.

In this sample, this clone turned up many times. This chain connects TRBV7-9 to TRBJ2-7; no firm D call. The CDR3 is 18 amino acids. The V end was cut by 4 bases, the J end by 0 bases, with 22 bases between. Germline loops: CDR1 SEHNR, CDR2 FQNEAQ (reference sequence). The chain's CDR3 is CASSSEPSLERTSYEQYF. CDR3 in DNA: TGTGCCAGCAGCTCCGAACCCTCCCTGGAGCGCACCTCCTACGAGCAGTACTTC.

The chain carries TRBV6-5 and TRBJ1-2, with TRBD1 matching 7 bases. From germline, CDR1 is MNHEY and CDR2 SVGAGI. With 2 bases clipped from V and 10 bases from J, the junction kept 4 bases outside the gene matches. This CDR3 has 12 residues. This chain's CDR3 is CASSYGQELYTF. The CDR3 DNA follows: TGTGCCAGCAGTTACGGACAGGAACTCTACACCTTC.

A remark on this clone: Other DNA sequences within the sample encode an identical CDR3. This rearrangement joins TRBV5-6 to TRBJ2-1; 7 nucleotides line up with TRBD2. Germline lookup yields CDR1 SGHDT and CDR2 YYEEEE. Losses at the gene ends were 8 bases for V and 5 bases for J; bases not matched to a gene: 4. The CDR3 is 12 amino acids. Written as DNA, the CDR3 is TGTGCCAGTTCGGGAGGTAACAATGAGCAGTTCTTC. Its translation is CASSGGNNEQFF.

The chain carries TRBV6-1 and TRBJ2-7; 7 positions match TRBD2. V lost 2 bases to trimming and J lost 6 bases; unmatched junction nucleotides: 7. Germline CDR1 is MNHNS and CDR2 is SASEGT. The CDR3 sequence is 14 residues long. The CDR3 loop is CASSEFFTGGEQYF. DNA for the CDR3: TGTGCCAGCAGTGAATTTTTTACGGGGGGCGAGCAGTACTTC.

This clone was observed a few times. CDR3 in DNA: TGTGCCAGCAGTCCGCGGCAGGGGGATAGCACAGATACGCAGTATTTT. Its protein product is CASSPRQGDSTDTQYF. The chain joins TRBV25-1 to TRBJ2-3, with 7 positions matching TRBD1. Trimming removed 5 bases from V and 0 bases from J; junction bases left unmatched: 8. The germline CDR1 and CDR2 sequences are MGHDK and SYGVNS. CDR3 length: 16 residues. Full variable domain (remainder filled in from reference TRBV25-1 and TRBJ2-3): EADIYQTPRYLVIGTGKKITLECSQTMGHDKMYWYQQDPGMELHLIHYSYGVNSTEKGDLSSESTVSRIRTEHFPLTLESARPSHTSQYLCASSPRQGDSTDTQYFGPGTRLTVL.

This clone was seen only a few times. This chain links TRBV5-6 with TRBJ2-7; TRBD1 is a possible D gene (6 bases). This CDR3 contains 14 residues. Between the trimmed V and J ends, which lost 1 base and 3 bases, there was a span of 11 bases. CDR1 and CDR2 from the germline V gene are SGHDT and YYEEEE. The CDR3 loop is CASSLYAGVYEQYF. CDR3 bases: TGTGCCAGCAGCTTGTACGCAGGGGTCTACGAGCAGTACTTC.

The chain is built from TRBV28 and TRBJ1-2; possible D gene TRBD1, 6 bases. V lost 4 bases to trimming and J lost 5 bases, with 14 bases between them. This CDR3 contains 14 residues. CDR1 is MDHEN and CDR2 is SYDVKM in the germline V gene. The CDR3 sequence is CASSSPGAAYGYTF. CDR3 coding DNA: TGTGCCAGCAGTTCTCCAGGGGCGGCATATGGCTACACCTTC.

The chain links TRBV7-6 to TRBJ2-2, with TRBD2 as a possible D gene (6 bases). Trimming took off 0 bases at V and 6 bases at J, with 14 bases between the two ends. CDR1 SGHVS and CDR2 FNYEAQ come from the germline V gene. The CDR3 loop spans 16 amino acids. This CDR3 reads CASSLAPGGTAGELFF. The CDR3 DNA reads as TGTGCCAGCAGCTTAGCTCCAGGCGGGACGGCCGGGGAGCTGTTTTTT.

The genes are TRBV19 and TRBJ2-2, with 7 bases that match TRBD2. The CDR3 contains 17 residues. After removal of 4 bases from V and 9 bases from J, the junction contained 17 bases not matched to a gene. CDR1 is LNHDA, CDR2 SQIVND, per germline (reference sequence). Here the CDR3 reads CASSTGAGFEVDRELFF. The CDR3 DNA follows: TGTGCCAGTAGTACCGGAGCGGGGTTTGAGGTAGACCGGGAGCTGTTTTTT. Together with reference TRBV19 and TRBJ2-2, the CDR3 gives the full variable domain: DGGITQSPKYLFRKEGQNVTLSCEQNLNHDAMYWYRQDPGQGLRLIYYSQIVNDFQKGDIAEGYSVSREKKESFPLTVTSAQKNPTAFYLCASSTGAGFEVDRELFFGEGSRLTVL.

This rearrangement joins TRBV2 to TRBJ2-5; maybe TRBD1 (6 bases). Matching the DNA end better, TRBJ2-7 makes the J call doubtful. Germline-derived CDR1 and CDR2 are SNHLY and FYNNEI. The CDR3 consists of 15 residues. The CDR3 loop reads CASTPREQGSYEQYF. As DNA, the CDR3 is TGTGCCAGCACTCCTAGGGAACAGGGAAGCTACGAGCAGTACTTC.

As to this clone: This sample includes further DNA sequences coding for the same CDR3. V and J are TRBV5-4 and TRBJ2-5; TRBD2 might be the D (6 bases). Germline V gene data show CDR1 as SGHNT and CDR2 as YYREEE (reference sequence). The CDR3 loop spans 13 amino acids. V was clipped by 0 bases and J by 5 bases, with 8 bases between them. The chain's CDR3 is CASSLVAEETQYF. The CDR3 DNA reads as TGTGCCAGCAGCTTGGTAGCGGAGGAGACCCAGTACTTC.

In this sample, this clone turned up a few times. The V gene is TRBV27, the J gene TRBJ2-2, with 7 bases matching TRBD1. V was clipped by 3 bases and J by 2 bases; unmatched bases: 6. Germline assignment: CDR1 MNHEY and CDR2 SMNVEV (reference sequence). The CDR3 covers 16 residues. Here the CDR3 reads CASSFSDRLNTGELFF. Written as DNA, the CDR3 is TGTGCCAGCAGTTTTTCGGACAGGCTAAACACCGGGGAGCTGTTTTTT.

V is TRBV7-2 and J is TRBJ2-7; 11 nucleotides match TRBD2. Germline CDR1 SGHTA, CDR2 FQGNSA. The length of the CDR3 is 15 residues. Losses at the gene ends were 3 bases for V and 3 bases for J; bases not matched to a gene: 4. The CDR3 DNA is TGTGCCAGCAGCTTCTTGGGACTAGCGGTCTACGAGCAGTACTTC. Translated, it gives CASSFLGLAVYEQYF. The full variable domain, completed using reference TRBV7-2 and TRBJ2-7, is GAGVSQSPSNKVTEKGKDVELRCDPISGHTALYWYRQSLGQGLEFLIYFQGNSAPDKSGLPSDRFSAERTGGSVSTLTIQRTQQEDSAVYLCASSFLGLAVYEQYFGPGTRLTVT.

The V gene is TRBV28, the J gene TRBJ1-5; D is ambiguous. CDR1 MDHEN and CDR2 SYDVKM come from the germline V gene. The CDR3 totals 22 residues. Trimming left V 0 bases short and J 4 bases short, with 31 bases between. CDR3: CASSLWVFGVRRHPIRNQPQHF. Written as DNA, the CDR3 is TGTGCCAGCAGTTTATGGGTTTTCGGGGTTCGGCGACACCCTATACGGAATCAGCCCCAGCATTTT.